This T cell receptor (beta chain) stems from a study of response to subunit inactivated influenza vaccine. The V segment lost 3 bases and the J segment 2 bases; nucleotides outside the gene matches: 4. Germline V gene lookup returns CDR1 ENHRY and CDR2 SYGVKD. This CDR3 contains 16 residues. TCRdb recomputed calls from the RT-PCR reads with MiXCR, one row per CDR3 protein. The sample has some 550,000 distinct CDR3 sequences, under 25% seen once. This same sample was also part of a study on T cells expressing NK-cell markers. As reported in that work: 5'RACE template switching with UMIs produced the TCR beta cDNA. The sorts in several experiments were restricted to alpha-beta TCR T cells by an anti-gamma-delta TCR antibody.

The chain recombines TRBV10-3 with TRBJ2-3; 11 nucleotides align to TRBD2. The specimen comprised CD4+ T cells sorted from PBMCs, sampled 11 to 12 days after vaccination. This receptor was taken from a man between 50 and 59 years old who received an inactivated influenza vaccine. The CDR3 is CAISELAGANTDTQYF. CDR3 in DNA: TGTGCCATCAGTGAACTAGCGGGGGCTAACACAGATACGCAGTATTTT.